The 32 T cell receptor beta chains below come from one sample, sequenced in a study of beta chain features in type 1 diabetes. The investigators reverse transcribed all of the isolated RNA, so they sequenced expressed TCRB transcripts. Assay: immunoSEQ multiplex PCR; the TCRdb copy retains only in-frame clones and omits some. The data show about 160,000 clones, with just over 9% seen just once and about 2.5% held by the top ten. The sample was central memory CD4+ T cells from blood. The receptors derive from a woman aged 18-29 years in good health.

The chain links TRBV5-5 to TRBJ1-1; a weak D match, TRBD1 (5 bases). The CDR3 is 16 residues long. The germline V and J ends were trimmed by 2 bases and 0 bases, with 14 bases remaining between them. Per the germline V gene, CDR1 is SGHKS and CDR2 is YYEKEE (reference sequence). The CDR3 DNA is TGTGCCAGCAGCTTAGGGGTGTCGAGCCTGAACACTGAAGCTTTCTTT. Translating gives CASSLGVSSLNTEAFF.

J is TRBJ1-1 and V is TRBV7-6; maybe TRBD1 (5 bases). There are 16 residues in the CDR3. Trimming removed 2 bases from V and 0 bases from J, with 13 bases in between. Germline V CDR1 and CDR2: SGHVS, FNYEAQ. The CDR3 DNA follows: TGTGCCAGCAGCTTACGGGGGGGGGTTCTGAACACTGAAGCTTTCTTT. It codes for CASSLRGGVLNTEAFF.

CDR3 region: CASSFRQATDTQYF. The CDR3 DNA reads as TGTGCCAGCAGCTTTCGACAGGCAACAGATACGCAGTATTTT. The chain links TRBV9 to TRBJ2-3; a weak D match, TRBD1 (6 bases). CDR3 size: 14 residues. Trimming removed 4 bases from V and 3 bases from J, with 12 bases in between. Germline lookup yields CDR1 SGDLS and CDR2 YYNGEE.

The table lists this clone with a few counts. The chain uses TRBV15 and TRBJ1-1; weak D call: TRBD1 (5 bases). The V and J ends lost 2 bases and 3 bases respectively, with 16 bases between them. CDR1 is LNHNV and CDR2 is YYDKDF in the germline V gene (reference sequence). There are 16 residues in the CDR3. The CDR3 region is CATSRSPGLRHTEAFF. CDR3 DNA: TGTGCCACCAGCAGATCCCCGGGACTCCGGCACACTGAAGCTTTCTTT.

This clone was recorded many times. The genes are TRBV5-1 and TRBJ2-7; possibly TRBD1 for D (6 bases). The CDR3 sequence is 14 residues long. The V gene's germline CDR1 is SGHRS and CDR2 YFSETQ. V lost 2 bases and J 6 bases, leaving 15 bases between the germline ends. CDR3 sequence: CASSFQQGSGEQYF. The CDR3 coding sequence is TGCGCCAGCAGCTTTCAACAGGGATCGGGCGAGCAGTACTTC.

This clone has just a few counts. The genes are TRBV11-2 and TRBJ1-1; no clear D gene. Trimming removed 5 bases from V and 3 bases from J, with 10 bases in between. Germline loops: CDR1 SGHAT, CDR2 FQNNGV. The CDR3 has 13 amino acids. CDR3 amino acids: CASSDTRDTEAFF. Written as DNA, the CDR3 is TGTGCCAGCAGCGATACCCGGGACACTGAAGCTTTCTTT.

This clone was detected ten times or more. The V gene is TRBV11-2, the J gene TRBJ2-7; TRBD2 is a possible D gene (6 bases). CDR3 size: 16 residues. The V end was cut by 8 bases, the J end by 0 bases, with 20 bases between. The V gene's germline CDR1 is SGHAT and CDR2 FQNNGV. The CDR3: CASSQLRGRSSYEQYF. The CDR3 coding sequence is TGTGCCAGCTCCCAACTGCGGGGCCGCAGCTCCTACGAGCAGTACTTC.

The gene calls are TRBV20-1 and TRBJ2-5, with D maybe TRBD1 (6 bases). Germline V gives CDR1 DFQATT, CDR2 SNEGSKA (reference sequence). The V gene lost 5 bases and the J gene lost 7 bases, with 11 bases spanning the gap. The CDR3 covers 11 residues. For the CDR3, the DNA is TGCAGTGCTGCCAGGGGTGGGACCCAGTACTTC. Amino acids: CSAARGGTQYF.

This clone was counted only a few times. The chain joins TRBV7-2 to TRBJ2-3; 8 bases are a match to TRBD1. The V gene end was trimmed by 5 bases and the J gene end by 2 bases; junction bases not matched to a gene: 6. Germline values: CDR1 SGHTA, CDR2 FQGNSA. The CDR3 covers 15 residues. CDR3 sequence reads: CASSLQGASTDTQYF. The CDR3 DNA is TGTGCCAGCAGCCTCCAGGGGGCCTCCACAGATACGCAGTATTTT.

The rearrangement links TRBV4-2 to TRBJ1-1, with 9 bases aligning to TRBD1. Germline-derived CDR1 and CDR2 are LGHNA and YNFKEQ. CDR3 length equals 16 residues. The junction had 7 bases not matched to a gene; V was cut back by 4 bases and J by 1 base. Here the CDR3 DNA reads TGTGCCAGCAGCCCGGGGACAGGGCTCGGGAACACTGAAGCTTTCTTT. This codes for CASSPGTGLGNTEAFF.

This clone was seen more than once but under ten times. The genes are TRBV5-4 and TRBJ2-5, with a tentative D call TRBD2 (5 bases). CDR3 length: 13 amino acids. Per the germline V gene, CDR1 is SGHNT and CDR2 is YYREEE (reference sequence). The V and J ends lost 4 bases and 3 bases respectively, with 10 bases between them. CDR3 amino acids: CASSREREETQYF. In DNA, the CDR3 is TGTGCCAGCAGCCGTGAGAGGGAAGAGACCCAGTACTTC.

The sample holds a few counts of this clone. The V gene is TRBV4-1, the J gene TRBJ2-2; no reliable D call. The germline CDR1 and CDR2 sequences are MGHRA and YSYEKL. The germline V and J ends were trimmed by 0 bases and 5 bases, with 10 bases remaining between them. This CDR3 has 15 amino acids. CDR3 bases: TGCGCCAGCAGCCAAGATTACGGGTATACCGGGGAGCTGTTTTTT. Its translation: CASSQDYGYTGELFF.

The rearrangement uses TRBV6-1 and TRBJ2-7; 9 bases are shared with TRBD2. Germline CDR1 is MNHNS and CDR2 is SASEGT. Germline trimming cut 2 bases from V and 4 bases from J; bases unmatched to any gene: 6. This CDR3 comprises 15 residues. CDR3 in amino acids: CASSESSGSWYEQYF. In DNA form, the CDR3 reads TGTGCCAGCAGTGAAAGTAGCGGGAGTTGGTACGAGCAGTACTTC.

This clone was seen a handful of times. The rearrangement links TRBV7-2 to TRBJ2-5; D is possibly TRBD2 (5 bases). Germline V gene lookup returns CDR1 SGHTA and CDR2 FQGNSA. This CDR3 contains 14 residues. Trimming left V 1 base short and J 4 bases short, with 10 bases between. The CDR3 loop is CASSLGSEGETQYF. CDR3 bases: TGTGCCAGCAGCTTAGGATCAGAGGGAGAGACCCAGTACTTC.

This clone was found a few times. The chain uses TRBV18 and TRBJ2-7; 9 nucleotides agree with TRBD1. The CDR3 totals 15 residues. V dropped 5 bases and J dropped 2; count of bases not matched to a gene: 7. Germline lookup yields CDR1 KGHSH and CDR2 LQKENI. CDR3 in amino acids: CASSSGQGTPYEQYF. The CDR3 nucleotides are TGTGCCAGCTCATCAGGACAGGGGACTCCCTACGAGCAGTACTTC.

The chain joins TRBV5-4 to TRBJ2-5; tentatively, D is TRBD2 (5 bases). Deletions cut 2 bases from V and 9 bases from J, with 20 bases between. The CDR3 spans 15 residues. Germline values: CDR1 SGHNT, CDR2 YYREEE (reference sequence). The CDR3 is CASSLRLGGGEAQYF. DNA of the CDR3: TGTGCCAGCAGCTTACGTCTAGGAGGCGGCGAGGCCCAGTACTTC.

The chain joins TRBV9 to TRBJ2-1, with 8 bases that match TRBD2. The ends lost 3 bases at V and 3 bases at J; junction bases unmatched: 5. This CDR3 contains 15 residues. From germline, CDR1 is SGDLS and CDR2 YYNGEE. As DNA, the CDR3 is TGTGCCAGCAGCGCCACAGCGGGAGTCTACAATGAGCAGTTCTTC. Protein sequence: CASSATAGVYNEQFF.

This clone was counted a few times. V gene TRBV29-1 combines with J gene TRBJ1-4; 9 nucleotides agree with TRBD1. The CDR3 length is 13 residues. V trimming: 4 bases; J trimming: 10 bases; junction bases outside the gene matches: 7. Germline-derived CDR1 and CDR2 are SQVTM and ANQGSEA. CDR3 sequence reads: CSVGGDRVGKLFF. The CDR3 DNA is TGCAGCGTTGGGGGGGACAGGGTTGGAAAACTGTTTTTT.

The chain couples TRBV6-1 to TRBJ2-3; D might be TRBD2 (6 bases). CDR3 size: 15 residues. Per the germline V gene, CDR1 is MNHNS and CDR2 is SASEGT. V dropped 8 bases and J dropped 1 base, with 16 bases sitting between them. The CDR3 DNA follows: TGTGCCAGCCACTCCGGGGGAAGAGGCACAGATACGCAGTATTTT. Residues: CASHSGGRGTDTQYF.

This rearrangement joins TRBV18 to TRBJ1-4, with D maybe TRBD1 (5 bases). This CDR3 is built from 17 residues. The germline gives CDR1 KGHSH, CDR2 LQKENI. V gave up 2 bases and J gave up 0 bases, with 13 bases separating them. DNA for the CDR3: TGTGCCAGCTCACCATCAGGGACTGTGACAACTAATGAAAAACTGTTTTTT. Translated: CASSPSGTVTTNEKLFF.

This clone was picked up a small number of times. CDR3 protein: CSVLGATPEAFF. The CDR3 coding sequence is TGCAGCGTACTGGGGGCGACCCCTGAAGCTTTCTTT. The rearrangement links TRBV29-1 to TRBJ1-1; a possible D gene is TRBD1 (6 bases). Germline CDR1 SQVTM, CDR2 ANQGSEA. V was trimmed by 6 bases and J by 6 bases, leaving 14 bases between them. This CDR3 comprises 12 residues.

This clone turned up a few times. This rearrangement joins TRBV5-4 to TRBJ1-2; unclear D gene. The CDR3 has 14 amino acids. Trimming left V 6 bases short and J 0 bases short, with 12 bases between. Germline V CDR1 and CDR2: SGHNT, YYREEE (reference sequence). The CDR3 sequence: CASTHGGANYGYTF. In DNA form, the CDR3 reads TGTGCCAGCACCCATGGCGGAGCTAACTATGGCTACACCTTC.

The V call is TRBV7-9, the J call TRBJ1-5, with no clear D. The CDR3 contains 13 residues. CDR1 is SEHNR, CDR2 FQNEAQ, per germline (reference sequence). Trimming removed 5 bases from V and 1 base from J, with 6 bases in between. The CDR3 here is CASSPTSNQPQHF. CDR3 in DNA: TGTGCCAGCAGCCCGACAAGCAATCAGCCCCAGCATTTT.

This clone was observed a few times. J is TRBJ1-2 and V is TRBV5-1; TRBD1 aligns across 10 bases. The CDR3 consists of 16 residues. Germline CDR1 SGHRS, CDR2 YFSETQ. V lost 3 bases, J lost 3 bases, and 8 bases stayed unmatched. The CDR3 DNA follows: TGCGCCAGCAGCTCGCCACTCGGGACAGGGGACTATGGCTACACCTTC. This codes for CASSSPLGTGDYGYTF. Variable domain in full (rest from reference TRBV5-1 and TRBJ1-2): KAGVTQTPRYLIKTRGQQVTLSCSPISGHRSVSWYQQTPGQGLQFLFEYFSETQRNKGNFPGRFSGRQFSNSRSEMNVSTLELGDSALYLCASSSPLGTGDYGYTFGSGTRLTVV.

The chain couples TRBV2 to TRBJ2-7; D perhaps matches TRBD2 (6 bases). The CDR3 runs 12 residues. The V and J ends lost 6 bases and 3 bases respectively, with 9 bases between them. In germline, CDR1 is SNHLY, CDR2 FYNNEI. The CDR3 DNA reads TGTGCCAGCAGCACTAGCTTCTACGAGCAGTACTTC. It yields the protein CASSTSFYEQYF.

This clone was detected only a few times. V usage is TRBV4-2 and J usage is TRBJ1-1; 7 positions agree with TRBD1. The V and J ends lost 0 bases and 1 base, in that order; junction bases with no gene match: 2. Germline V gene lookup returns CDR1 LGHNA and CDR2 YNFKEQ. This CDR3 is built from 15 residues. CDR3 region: CASSQESGGNTEAFF. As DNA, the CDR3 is TGTGCCAGCAGCCAAGAATCAGGGGGGAACACTGAAGCTTTCTTT.

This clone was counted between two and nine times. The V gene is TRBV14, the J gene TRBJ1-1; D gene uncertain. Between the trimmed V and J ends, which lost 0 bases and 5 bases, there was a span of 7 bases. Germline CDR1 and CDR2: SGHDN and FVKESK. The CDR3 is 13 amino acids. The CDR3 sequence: CASSQDYSTEAFF. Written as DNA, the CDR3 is TGTGCCAGCAGCCAAGATTATAGTACTGAAGCTTTCTTT. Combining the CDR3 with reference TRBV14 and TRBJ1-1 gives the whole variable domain EAGVTQFPSHSVIEKGQTVTLRCDPISGHDNLYWYRRVMGKEIKFLLHFVKESKQDESGMPNNRFLAERTGGTYSTLKVQPAELEDSGVYFCASSQDYSTEAFFGQGTRLTVV.

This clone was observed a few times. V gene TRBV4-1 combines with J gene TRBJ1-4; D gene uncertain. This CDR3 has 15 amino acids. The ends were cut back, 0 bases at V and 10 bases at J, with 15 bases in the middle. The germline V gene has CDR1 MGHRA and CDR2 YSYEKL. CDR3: CASSQDTQGRGKLFF. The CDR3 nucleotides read TGCGCCAGCAGCCAAGATACGCAAGGCCGCGGAAAACTGTTTTTT.

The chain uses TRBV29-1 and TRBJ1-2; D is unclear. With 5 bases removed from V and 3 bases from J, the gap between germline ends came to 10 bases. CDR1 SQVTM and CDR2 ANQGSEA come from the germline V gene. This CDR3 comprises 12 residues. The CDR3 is CSVLTGDYGYTF. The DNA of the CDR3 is TGCAGCGTTCTAACGGGAGACTATGGCTACACCTTC.

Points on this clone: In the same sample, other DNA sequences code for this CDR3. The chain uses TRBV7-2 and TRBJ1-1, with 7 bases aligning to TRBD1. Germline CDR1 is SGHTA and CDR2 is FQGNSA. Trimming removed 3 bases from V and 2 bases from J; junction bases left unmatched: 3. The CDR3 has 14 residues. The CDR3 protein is CASSFDRVNTEAFF. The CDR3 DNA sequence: TGTGCCAGCAGCTTCGACAGGGTTAACACTGAAGCTTTCTTT.

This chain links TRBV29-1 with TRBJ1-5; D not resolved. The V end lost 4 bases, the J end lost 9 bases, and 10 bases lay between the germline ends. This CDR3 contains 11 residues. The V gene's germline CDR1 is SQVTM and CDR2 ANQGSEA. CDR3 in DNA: TGCAGCGTTGGGAGGGTCCCGCCCCAGCATTTT. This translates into CSVGRVPPQHF.

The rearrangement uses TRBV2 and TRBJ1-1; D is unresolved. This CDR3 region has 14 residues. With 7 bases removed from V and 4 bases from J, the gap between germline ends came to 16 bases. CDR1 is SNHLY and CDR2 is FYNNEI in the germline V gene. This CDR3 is CASNLLYGGTEAFF. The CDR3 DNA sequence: TGTGCCAGCAACCTGCTTTACGGAGGCACTGAAGCTTTCTTT.